A selection of T cell receptor beta chains follows, all from one sample in a study of siplizumab effects on memory and regulatory T cells. Generated by immunoSEQ multiplex PCR, the TCRdb table keeps only in-frame clones and is missing some. In the table there are around 77,000 clones, under 95% of which are singletons. What was sequenced was CD8+ T cells sorted from blood. The receptor source for this set is a human donor in good health. Each CDR3 is given with its conserved first and last residue. A D gene is named only where the DNA matches it firmly. Clone size appears in some rows only: once, few, many, or a class for an expanded clone.

v_gene	d_gene	len	j_gene	abundance	CDR3nt	CDR3aa
TRBV27	-	15	TRBJ1-2	medium-sized	TGTGCCAGCAGTTTAGACGGCCAGGTGGGCTATGGCTACACCTTC	CASSLDGQVGYGYTF
TRBV5-5	TRBD2	15	TRBJ2-7	-	TGTGCCAGCAGCCTCGCAACTAGCGCTTACTACGAGCAGTACTTC	CASSLATSAYYEQYF
TRBV19	-	15	TRBJ2-6	-	TGTGCCAGTAGTATTATGGGGGCTGGGGCCAACGTCCTGACTTTC	CASSIMGAGANVLTF
TRBV29-1	-	11	TRBJ2-5	-	TGCAGCGTCGGGCGGGCAGAGACCCAGTACTTC	CSVGRAETQYF
TRBV6-1	TRBD2	15	TRBJ2-5	-	TGTGCCAGCACCAGACTAGCGGGGGGGGGAGAGACCCAGTACTTC	CASTRLAGGGETQYF
TRBV19	TRBD1	15	TRBJ1-3	-	TGTGCCAGTAGTATGGCATCCAGGGGGAGAAACACCATATATTTT	CASSMASRGRNTIYF
TRBV11-1	TRBD1	15	TRBJ1-1	-	TGTGCCAGCCTGGGGGGCGACAGGGGGAACACTGAAGCTTTCTTT	CASLGGDRGNTEAFF
TRBV9	-	13	TRBJ1-1	-	TGTGCCAGCAGCGTAGAAGGGGACACTGAAGCTTTCTTT	CASSVEGDTEAFF
TRBV19	-	12	TRBJ1-2	-	TGTGCCAGTGGCCAGGGGCTTAACGGCTACACCTTC	CASGQGLNGYTF
TRBV4-1	TRBD2	16	TRBJ2-1	-	TGCGCCAGCAGCCAAGCTGCGGGAGGGCCTCTCAATGAGCAGTTCTTC	CASSQAAGGPLNEQFF
TRBV19	-	14	TRBJ1-2	-	TGTGCCAGTAGTATAGCGGGGGCTAACTATGGCTACACCTTC	CASSIAGANYGYTF
TRBV7-9	-	14	TRBJ2-5	-	TGTGCCAGCAGCCAACCGGGACCCTGGGAGACCCAGTACTTC	CASSQPGPWETQYF
TRBV5-6	TRBD2	12	TRBJ2-7	once	TGTGCCAGCAGCTCACTAGCGTCCGAGCAGTACTTC	CASSSLASEQYF
TRBV5-4	-	14	TRBJ2-3	-	TGTGCCAGCAGCTGGGGGGGGCGCGAGAATACGCAGTATTTT	CASSWGGRENTQYF
TRBV6-1	-	10	TRBJ2-7	-	TGTGCCAGCAGTGAAGCAGGGCAGTACTTC	CASSEAGQYF
TRBV6-8	TRBD2	22	TRBJ2-1	-	TGTGCCAGCAGTTACGTCCGCGGCGGACAGGTACCCGGGACTAGCGGATACAATGAGCAGTTCTTC	CASSYVRGGQVPGTSGYNEQFF
TRBV25-1	-	15	TRBJ1-1	-	TGTGCCAGCAGTGATCCAAGGATGGGGAACACTGAAGCTTTCTTT	CASSDPRMGNTEAFF
TRBV5-8	-	14	TRBJ2-7	-	TGTGCCAGCAGCTTGGCCGGGACACAAACCGAGCAGTACTTC	CASSLAGTQTEQYF
TRBV7-2	TRBD1	14	TRBJ1-2	-	TGTGCCAGCAGCTTCTCAGGGGGCAACTATGGCTACACCTTC	CASSFSGGNYGYTF
TRBV6-5	-	13	TRBJ1-5	few	TGTGCCAGCAGATTGGGGTTTACTCAGCCCCAGCATTTT	CASRLGFTQPQHF
TRBV6-1	-	12	TRBJ2-3	-	TGTGCCAGCAGTGAAGGGGACTTTACGCAGTATTTT	CASSEGDFTQYF
TRBV2	-	14	TRBJ2-1	-	TGTGCCACCGGCGGGACTTACTCCTACAATGAGCAGTTCTTC	CATGGTYSYNEQFF
TRBV5-6	-	10	TRBJ2-1	-	TGTGCCAGCAGCTCTGACGAGCAGTTCTTC	CASSSDEQFF
TRBV18	TRBD2	16	TRBJ2-5	-	TGTGCCAGCTCACCAGGGACTAGCCTGTACCAAGAGACCCAGTACTTC	CASSPGTSLYQETQYF
TRBV2	TRBD1	15	TRBJ2-7	-	TGTGCCAGCAGTACCGCCGGGACAGGGATCGACGAGCAGTACTTC	CASSTAGTGIDEQYF
TRBV5-1	-	16	TRBJ1-2	-	TGCGCCAGCAGCTTGGTAGGGTACGAGGCTAACTATGGCTACACCTTC	CASSLVGYEANYGYTF
TRBV5-6	TRBD2	15	TRBJ2-7	-	TGTGCCAGCAGCTTTGCGACTAGCGGGCTCCGCGAGCAGTACTTC	CASSFATSGLREQYF
TRBV27	TRBD1	13	TRBJ2-7	-	TGTGCCAGCAGTAGGACAGGGAGTGACGAGCAGTACTTC	CASSRTGSDEQYF
TRBV5-4	-	16	TRBJ1-2	-	TGTGCCAGCAGCTTGGGGCCAGGGCAGGTGAGCTATGGCTACACCTTC	CASSLGPGQVSYGYTF
TRBV2	TRBD2	16	TRBJ2-7	once	TGTGCCAGCAGTGGTGATAGCGGGCTAAGCTCCTACGAGCAGTACTTC	CASSGDSGLSSYEQYF
TRBV15	TRBD2	15	TRBJ2-5	-	TGTGCCACGACCGGCTTCCTAGCGGCCCAAGAGACCCAGTACTTC	CATTGFLAAQETQYF
TRBV7-9	TRBD1	15	TRBJ2-7	-	TGTGCCAGCAGCTTAGTGGGGGACAGCTCCTACGAGCAGTACTTC	CASSLVGDSSYEQYF
TRBV19	-	15	TRBJ2-5	-	TGTGCCAGTAGTATGGACAGCTGGAAACAAGAGACCCAGTACTTC	CASSMDSWKQETQYF
TRBV27	-	12	TRBJ1-2	-	TGTGCCAGCAGTTCAGGGAACTATGGCTACACCTTC	CASSSGNYGYTF
TRBV4-1	TRBD1	15	TRBJ1-2	-	TGCGCCAGCAGCGGGGACAGCAGGGTAGACTATGGCTACACCTTC	CASSGDSRVDYGYTF
TRBV4-1	TRBD1	17	TRBJ2-2	-	TGCGCCAGCAGCCAAGTTTTCGGGACAGGGGTTAGCGGGGAGCTGTTTTTT	CASSQVFGTGVSGELFF
TRBV7-9	-	13	TRBJ2-3	once	TGTGCCAGCAGCGCACCAAACATAGATACGCAGTATTTT	CASSAPNIDTQYF
TRBV18	TRBD2	17	TRBJ2-2	-	TGTGCCAGCTCACCACCGAAGGGACTAGTGCCCACCGGGGAGCTGTTTTTT	CASSPPKGLVPTGELFF
TRBV6-5	TRBD2	15	TRBJ2-5	-	TGTGCCAGCAGTACAGGGACTAGCGACCAAGAGACCCAGTACTTC	CASSTGTSDQETQYF
TRBV27	TRBD2	16	TRBJ2-1	once	TGTGCCAGCAGTTTAGAAGGACTAGCGGGGCGGGATGAGCAGTTCTTC	CASSLEGLAGRDEQFF
TRBV4-2	TRBD2	17	TRBJ2-7	-	TGTGCCAGCAGCCCGGGGACTAGCGGGAGGCCGGTCTACGAGCAGTACTTC	CASSPGTSGRPVYEQYF
TRBV7-2	-	15	TRBJ1-2	-	TGTGCCAGCAGCTTAGTTTTGGGGGGACCGCTCGGCTACACCTTC	CASSLVLGGPLGYTF
TRBV10-2	-	14	TRBJ2-7	once	TGCGCCAGCAGTGAAGATTCTAACCCCTACGAGCAGTACTTC	CASSEDSNPYEQYF
TRBV6-1	-	14	TRBJ1-1	-	TGTGCCAGCAGTGAAGTGGAAGCGAACACTGAAGCTTTCTTT	CASSEVEANTEAFF
TRBV6-1	-	19	TRBJ1-6	once	TGTGCCAGCAGTGAAGTATGGATAAGTGACACCTCCTATAATTCACCCCTCCACTTT	CASSEVWISDTSYNSPLHF